This T cell receptor beta chain was captured in a study of blood T cell repertoires in COVID-19. Looking at the study overall: Whether acute or convalescent, the COVID-19 samples came from the United States, Italy and Spain. T cells, B-cell-depleted T cells, or PBMCs supplied cDNA or gDNA.

Comment on this clone: The sample holds other DNA sequences that translate to the same CDR3.

This CDR3 contains 15 residues. Germline V gene lookup returns CDR1 SGHRS and CDR2 YFSETQ. V shed 0 bases and J 3 bases; nucleotides not matched to a gene: 1. Original handling: Amplification of reference gene primers was used by the study to estimate nucleated cell counts. TCRdb keeps only in-frame clones here, not all; method: immunoSEQ multiplex PCR. V, J and clone size are taken as reported in that table, and D and trimming were inferred from the DNA itself. The sample records around 260,000 clones, around 86% being singletons. The V and J genes are TRBV5-1 and TRBJ2-2; TRBD2 aligns across 8 bases. Material for sequencing was peripheral blood. The sequence came from a middle-aged woman who had recovered from COVID-19. CDR3 DNA: TGCGCCAGCAGCTTGGGAGCGGGGGACACCGGGGAGCTGTTTTTT. Translated: CASSLGAGDTGELFF.